This T cell receptor (beta chain) came from a study of control samples from healthy donors and cancer patients. The protocol was immunoSEQ multiplex PCR, while the TCRdb copy is restricted to in-frame clones and leaves out a portion. This table has about 150,000 clones, under 95% appearing once. The germline V gene has CDR1 SQVTM and CDR2 ANQGSEA. V trimming: 0 bases; J trimming: 5 bases; junction bases outside the gene matches: 8. The CDR3 has 16 residues. The chain employs TRBV29-1 and TRBJ2-1; 9 bases match TRBD2. Sequencing was performed on blood. The source of this sequence is a woman between 18 and 29 years old in good health. The CDR3 sequence is CSVEDFLGLANNEQFF. The CDR3 DNA sequence: TGCAGCGTTGAAGACTTCTTGGGACTAGCAAACAATGAGCAGTTCTTC.